The 11 T cell receptor beta chains reported below all come from one sample, sequenced in a study of sequential checkpoint blockade in melanoma. Produced via immunoSEQ multiplex PCR; TCRdb's table is partial and in-frame only. Among approximately 15,000 clones listed, approximately 80% were seen once. Treatment: randomized to nivolumab then ipilimumab (arm A) or the reverse (arm B). The specimen comprised CD8+ T cells sorted from blood (inferred from file names), sampled from a patient given nivolumab and ipilimumab in sequence. The receptors derive from a human donor with melanoma.

J is TRBJ1-1 and V is TRBV9; 7 nucleotides align to TRBD1. This CDR3 comprises 15 residues. V shed 4 bases and J 1 base; nucleotides not matched to a gene: 7. Germline V gene sequence: CDR1 SGDLS, CDR2 YYNGEE. CDR3 residues: CASSRWDRANTEAFF. Written as DNA, the CDR3 is TGTGCCAGCAGCCGATGGGACAGAGCGAACACTGAAGCTTTCTTT.

This rearrangement joins TRBV30 to TRBJ1-3; D gene ambiguous. Trimming cost V 4 bases and J 0 bases, with 10 bases left between them. Germline V lookup: CDR1 GTSNPN, CDR2 SVGIG (reference sequence). The CDR3 is 14 amino acids. The CDR3 nucleotides read TGTGCCTGGATCACAGAGGGCTCTGGAAACACCATATATTTT. This encodes CAWITEGSGNTIYF. Based on the CDR3 plus reference TRBV30 and TRBJ1-3, the full variable domain is SQTIHQWPATLVQPVGSPLSLECTVEGTSNPNLYWYRQAAGRGLQLLFYSVGIGQISSEVPQNLSASRPQDRQFILSSKKLLLSDSGFYLCAWITEGSGNTIYFGEGSWLTVV.

V is TRBV19 and J is TRBJ1-5; unclear D gene. This CDR3 comprises 15 residues. CDR1 and CDR2 (germline): LNHDA, SQIVND (reference sequence). The germline V and J ends were trimmed by 3 bases and 1 base, with 10 bases remaining between them. This CDR3 reads CASSIWEGSNQPQHF. The CDR3 DNA follows: TGTGCCAGTAGTATCTGGGAGGGAAGCAATCAGCCCCAGCATTTT.

The chain carries TRBV7-9 and TRBJ1-2, with D unclear. Germline-derived CDR1 and CDR2 are SEHNR and FQNEAQ (reference sequence). The V and J ends lost 6 bases and 3 bases respectively, with 17 bases between them. The CDR3 contains 15 residues. CDR3 protein: CASSSRAALDYGYTF. In DNA form, the CDR3 reads TGTGCCAGCAGTTCGCGGGCCGCCCTAGACTATGGCTACACCTTC.

The chain links TRBV16 to TRBJ1-3; maybe TRBD1 (6 bases). The CDR3 spans 16 residues. CDR1 KGHSY and CDR2 FQNENV come from the germline V gene. Trimming cost V 0 bases and J 4 bases, with 13 bases left between them. The CDR3 nucleotides are TGTGCCAGCAGCCAATCGACAGGAGGAGTCGGAAACACCATATATTTT. Its translation is CASSQSTGGVGNTIYF.

The chain has TRBV4-3 and TRBJ1-2; possibly TRBD1 for D (5 bases). The V gene lost 0 bases and the J gene lost 7 bases, with 15 bases spanning the gap. The CDR3 loop spans 15 amino acids. Germline loops: CDR1 LGHNA, CDR2 YSLEER. DNA of the CDR3: TGCGCCAGCAGCCAAGATCGGGGGTTGGAAAGTGGCTACACCTTC. Its protein is CASSQDRGLESGYTF.

The chain links TRBV28 to TRBJ1-5; a possible D gene is TRBD1 (6 bases). The V and J ends lost 1 base and 4 bases respectively, with 11 bases between them. The length of the CDR3 is 15 residues. Germline assignment: CDR1 MDHEN and CDR2 SYDVKM. CDR3 sequence: CASSLFGQGNQPQHF. In DNA, the CDR3 is TGTGCCAGCAGTTTATTCGGGCAGGGGAATCAGCCCCAGCATTTT.

The CDR3 coding sequence is TGTGCCAGCAGCCGAGGGGGACGCGAGCAGTACTTC. As protein: CASSRGGREQYF. The gene calls are TRBV11-3 and TRBJ2-7, with a tentative D call TRBD1 (6 bases). This CDR3 comprises 12 residues. Trimming pared 5 bases from V and 6 bases from J, leaving 11 bases between. Per the germline V gene, CDR1 is SGHNT and CDR2 is YENEEA.

This chain connects TRBV4-1 to TRBJ2-7; 9 bases are a match to TRBD2. This CDR3 has 15 amino acids. With 1 base clipped from V and 1 base from J, the junction kept 2 bases outside the gene matches. Germline assignment: CDR1 MGHRA and CDR2 YSYEKL. The CDR3: CASSQGAGGSYEQYF. CDR3 bases: TGCGCCAGCAGCCAAGGAGCGGGGGGTTCCTACGAGCAGTACTTC.

This clone was seen only once. The J gene is TRBJ2-7, the V gene TRBV27; a possible D gene is TRBD1 (6 bases). In germline, CDR1 is MNHEY, CDR2 SMNVEV (reference sequence). The CDR3 loop spans 15 amino acids. Trimming cost V 3 bases and J 0 bases, with 12 bases left between them. DNA for the CDR3: TGTGCCAGCAGTTTTAGTCAGGGGACCTCCTACGAGCAGTACTTC. Encoded protein: CASSFSQGTSYEQYF.

The V and J genes are TRBV27 and TRBJ2-3; D possibly corresponds to TRBD1 (7 bases). V lost 3 bases to trimming and J lost 0 bases, with 16 bases between them. CDR3 length: 17 residues. CDR1 is MNHEY and CDR2 is SMNVEV in the germline V gene (reference sequence). CDR3 nucleotide sequence: TGTGCCAGCAGTTTCTGGACAGGACTATCTAGCACAGATACGCAGTATTTT. This codes for CASSFWTGLSSTDTQYF.